The rows below give T cell receptor beta chains drawn from one sample of a study of OX40 agonist ivuxolimab in advanced cancers. Assay used: immunoSEQ multiplex PCR; TCRdb lists only in-frame clones, some missing. Found here are approximately 34,000 clones, roughly 87% of them singletons; the top ten hold roughly 58%. The source material was CD4+ or CD8+ T cells sorted from blood, sampled in a trial of the OX40 agonist ivuxolimab. The receptors were sampled from an adult with an advanced solid tumor such as melanoma, head and neck, liver or kidney cancer. Both conserved end residues are trimmed from each CDR3.

TRBV28,ASSFINYEQY
TRBV4-1,ASSPSGGTQGETQY
TRBV4-1,ASSQDGSSGNTIY
TRBV5-4,ASSSVLIAKNIQY
TRBV4-3,ASSLRTGGAEYNEQF
TRBV30,AWSVPPGQGGTDTQY
TRBV15,ATSRDLAGGVDTQY
TRBV5-6,ASSGSGTWDTGELF
TRBV19,ASRRWGQKDYGYT
TRBV11-3,ASSEGGYEQY
TRBV6-5,ASKDSSFYGYT
TRBV7-8,ASSLAWGDPDTQY
TRBV28,ASSSPTPDRALGDTQY
TRBV6-4,AISDLTGGTDTQY
TRBV4-1,ASSPLHAAYEQY
TRBV7-9,ASSFGGGGDQPQH
TRBV4-1,ASSPGQAYEQY
TRBV27,ASSFHLTAYNSPLH
TRBV4-1,ASSRNSRDYQGYT
TRBV7-9,ASRLGQDNSYNEQF
TRBV27,ASSPTTGNYGYT
TRBV9,ASSVEGQGNTDTQY
TRBV2,ASSEGAGAYNEQF
TRBV27,ASSLMGQDQGYT
TRBV5-1,ASGETAGTYEQY
TRBV5-1,ASSFGTGSKEQY
TRBV9,ASSASGGLYNEQF